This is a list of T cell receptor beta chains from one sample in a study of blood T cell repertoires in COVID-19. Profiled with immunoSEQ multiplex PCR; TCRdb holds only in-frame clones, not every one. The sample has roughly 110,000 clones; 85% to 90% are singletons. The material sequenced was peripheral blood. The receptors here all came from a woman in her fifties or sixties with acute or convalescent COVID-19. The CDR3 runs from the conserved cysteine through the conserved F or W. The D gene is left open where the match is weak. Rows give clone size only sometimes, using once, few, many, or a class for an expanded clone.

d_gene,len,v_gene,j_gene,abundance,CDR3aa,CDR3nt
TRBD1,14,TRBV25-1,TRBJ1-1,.,CASSESTGGDEAFF,TGTGCCAGCAGTGAATCGACAGGGGGGGATGAAGCTTTCTTT
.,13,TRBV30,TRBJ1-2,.,CAWSVGVPYGYTF,TGTGCCTGGAGTGTAGGGGTACCCTATGGCTACACCTTC
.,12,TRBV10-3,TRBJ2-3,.,CAIGGAADTQYF,TGTGCCATCGGGGGGGCCGCGGATACGCAGTATTTT
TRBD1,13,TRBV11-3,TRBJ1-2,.,CASSQQGGYGYTF,TGTGCCAGCAGTCAACAGGGGGGCTATGGCTACACCTTC
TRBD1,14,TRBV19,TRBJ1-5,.,CASSSQTRGQPQHF,TGTGCCAGTAGTAGCCAAACCAGGGGGCAGCCCCAGCATTTT
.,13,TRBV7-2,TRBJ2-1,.,CASSLARGNEQFF,TGTGCCAGCAGCTTAGCTAGGGGAAATGAGCAGTTCTTC
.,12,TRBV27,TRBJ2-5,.,CASSLRGETQYF,TGTGCCAGCAGTTTGAGAGGAGAGACCCAGTACTTC
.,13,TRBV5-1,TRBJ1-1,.,CASSLDLNTEAFF,TGCGCCAGCAGCTTGGATCTTAACACTGAAGCTTTCTTT
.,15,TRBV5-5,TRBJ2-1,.,CASSYLGGEYNEQFF,TGTGCCAGCAGCTACCTTGGCGGGGAGTACAATGAGCAGTTCTTC
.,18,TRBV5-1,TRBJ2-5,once,CASSLGLGRGVGQETQYF,TGCGCCAGCAGCTTGGGCCTTGGGCGGGGAGTGGGCCAAGAGACCCAGTACTTC
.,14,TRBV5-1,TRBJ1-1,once,CASSLQGANTEAFF,TGCGCCAGCAGCTTACAGGGCGCGAACACTGAAGCTTTCTTT
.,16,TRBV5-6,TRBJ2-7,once,CASTLLIQGLLDEQYF,TGTGCCAGCACCCTTCTCATACAGGGCCTCCTCGACGAGCAGTACTTC
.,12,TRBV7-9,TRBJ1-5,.,CASASPGQPQHF,TGTGCCAGCGCCTCACCGGGTCAGCCCCAGCATTTT
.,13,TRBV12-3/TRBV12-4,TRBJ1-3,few,CASSFRGGNTIYF,TGTGCCAGCAGTTTCAGGGGCGGAAACACCATATATTTT
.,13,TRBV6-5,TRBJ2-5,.,CASSYSLGETQYF,TGTGCCAGCAGTTATTCTCTCGGTGAGACCCAGTACTTC
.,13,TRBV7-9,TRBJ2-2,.,CASSPREAGELFF,TGTGCCAGCAGCCCCAGGGAGGCCGGGGAGCTGTTTTTT
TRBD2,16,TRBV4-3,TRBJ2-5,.,CASSQARLAGEETQYF,TGCGCCAGCAGCCAAGCAAGACTAGCGGGAGAGGAGACCCAGTACTTC
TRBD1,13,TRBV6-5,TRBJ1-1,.,CASTQGRNTEAFF,TGTGCCAGCACACAGGGGCGCAACACTGAAGCTTTCTTT
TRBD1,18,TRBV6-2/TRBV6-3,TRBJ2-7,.,CASSYRTLSGTGENEQYF,TGTGCCAGCAGTTACAGAACACTCTCCGGGACAGGGGAGAACGAGCAGTACTTC
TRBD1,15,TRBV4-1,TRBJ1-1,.,CASSQGQGPVTEAFF,TGCGCCAGCAGCCAAGGACAGGGCCCCGTCACTGAAGCTTTCTTT
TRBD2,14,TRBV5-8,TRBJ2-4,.,CASNLPSGSDIQYF,TGTGCCAGCAACTTGCCTAGCGGGAGTGACATTCAGTACTTC
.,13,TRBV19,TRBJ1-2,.,CASSQDTSQGYTF,TGTGCCAGTAGCCAAGACACCTCCCAAGGCTACACCTTC
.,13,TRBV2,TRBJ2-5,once,CASSEGRVGTQYF,TGTGCCAGCAGTGAGGGGCGAGTGGGGACCCAGTACTTC
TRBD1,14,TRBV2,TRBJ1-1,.,CASRVTGMNTEAFF,TGTGCCAGCAGGGTGACAGGGATGAACACTGAAGCTTTCTTT
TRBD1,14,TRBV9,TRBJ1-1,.,CASTSGTGGTEAFF,TGTGCCAGCACCTCGGGGACAGGGGGCACTGAAGCTTTCTTT
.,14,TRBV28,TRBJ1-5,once,CASSLVMSNQPQHF,TGTGCCAGCAGTTTAGTTATGAGCAATCAGCCCCAGCATTTT
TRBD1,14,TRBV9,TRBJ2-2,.,CASSSGQGGGELFF,TGTGCCAGCAGCTCGGGACAGGGCGGCGGGGAGCTGTTTTTT
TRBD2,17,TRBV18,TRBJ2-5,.,CASSPLTSGRGGETQYF,TGTGCCAGCTCACCACTGACTAGCGGGAGAGGCGGGGAGACCCAGTACTTC
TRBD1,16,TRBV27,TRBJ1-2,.,CASRRGQGLLNYGYTF,TGTGCCAGCAGACGAGGACAGGGACTACTTAACTATGGCTACACCTTC
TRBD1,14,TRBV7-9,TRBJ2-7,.,CASSAPGQGYEQYF,TGTGCCAGCAGCGCGCCGGGACAGGGCTACGAGCAGTACTTC
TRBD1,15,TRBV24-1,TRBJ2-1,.,CATSDPRTGNNEQFF,TGTGCCACCAGTGACCCACGGACAGGGAACAATGAGCAGTTCTTC
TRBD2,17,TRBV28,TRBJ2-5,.,CASSLLTGLAAEETQYF,TGTGCCAGCAGTTTGCTTACGGGACTAGCGGCCGAAGAGACCCAGTACTTC
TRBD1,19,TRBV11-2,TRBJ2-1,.,CASSLGGSTGALSYNEQFF,TGTGCCAGCAGCTTAGGAGGGTCTACAGGGGCCCTCTCCTACAATGAGCAGTTCTTC